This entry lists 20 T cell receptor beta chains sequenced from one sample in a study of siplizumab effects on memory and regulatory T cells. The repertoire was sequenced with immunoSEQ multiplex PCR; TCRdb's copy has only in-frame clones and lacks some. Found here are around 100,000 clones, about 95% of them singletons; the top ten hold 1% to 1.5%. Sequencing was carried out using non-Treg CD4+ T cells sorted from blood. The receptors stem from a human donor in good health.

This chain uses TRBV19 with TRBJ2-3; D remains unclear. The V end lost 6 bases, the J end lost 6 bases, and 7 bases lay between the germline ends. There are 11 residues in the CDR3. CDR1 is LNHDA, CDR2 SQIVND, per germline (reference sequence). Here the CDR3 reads CASSEVDTQYF. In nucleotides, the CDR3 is TGTGCCAGTAGCGAGGTGGATACGCAGTATTTT.

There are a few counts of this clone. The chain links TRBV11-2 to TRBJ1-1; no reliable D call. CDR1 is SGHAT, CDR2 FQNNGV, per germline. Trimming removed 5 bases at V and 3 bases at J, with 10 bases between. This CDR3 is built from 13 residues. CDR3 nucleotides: TGTGCCAGCAGCCGCCGTGAGGACACTGAAGCTTTCTTT. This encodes CASSRREDTEAFF.

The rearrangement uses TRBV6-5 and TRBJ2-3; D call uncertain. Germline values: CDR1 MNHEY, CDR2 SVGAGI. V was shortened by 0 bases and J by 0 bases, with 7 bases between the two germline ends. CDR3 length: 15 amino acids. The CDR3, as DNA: TGTGCCAGCAGTTACTCCCAACCTAGCACAGATACGCAGTATTTT. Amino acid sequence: CASSYSQPSTDTQYF.

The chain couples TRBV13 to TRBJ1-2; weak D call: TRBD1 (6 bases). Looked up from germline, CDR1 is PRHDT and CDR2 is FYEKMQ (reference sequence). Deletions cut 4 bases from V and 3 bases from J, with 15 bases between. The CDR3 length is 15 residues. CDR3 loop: CASSSGTEGDYGYTF. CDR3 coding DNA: TGTGCCAGCAGCTCGGGGACGGAGGGGGACTATGGCTACACCTTC. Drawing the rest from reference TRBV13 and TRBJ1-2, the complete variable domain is AAGVIQSPRHLIKEKRETATLKCYPIPRHDTVYWYQQGPGQDPQFLISFYEKMQSDKGSIPDRFSAQQFSDYHSELNMSSLELGDSALYFCASSSGTEGDYGYTFGSGTRLTVV.

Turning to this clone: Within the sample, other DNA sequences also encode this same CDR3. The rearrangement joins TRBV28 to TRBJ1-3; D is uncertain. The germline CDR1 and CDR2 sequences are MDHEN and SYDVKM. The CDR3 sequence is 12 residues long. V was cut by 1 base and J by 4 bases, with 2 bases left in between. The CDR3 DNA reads TGTGCCAGCAGTTTATCCGGAAACACCATATATTTT. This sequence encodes CASSLSGNTIYF.

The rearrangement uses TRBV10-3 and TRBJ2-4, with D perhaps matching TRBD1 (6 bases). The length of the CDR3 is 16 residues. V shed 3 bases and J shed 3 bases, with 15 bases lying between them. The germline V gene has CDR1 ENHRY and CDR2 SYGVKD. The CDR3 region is CAISESGEGGKNIQYF. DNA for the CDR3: TGTGCCATCAGTGAATCCGGGGAAGGGGGCAAAAACATTCAGTACTTC.

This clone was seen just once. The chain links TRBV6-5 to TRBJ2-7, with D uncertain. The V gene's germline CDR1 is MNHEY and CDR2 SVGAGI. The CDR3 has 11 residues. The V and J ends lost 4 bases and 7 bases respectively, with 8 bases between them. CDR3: CASSSIGEQYF. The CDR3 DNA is TGTGCCAGCAGTTCCATAGGGGAGCAGTACTTC.

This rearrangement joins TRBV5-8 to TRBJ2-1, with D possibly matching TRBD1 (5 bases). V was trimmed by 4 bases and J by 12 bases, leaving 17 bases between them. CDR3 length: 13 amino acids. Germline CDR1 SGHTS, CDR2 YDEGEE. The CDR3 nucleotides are TGTGCCAGCAGCCTCCCGGACACCCAAGTGCAGTTCTTC. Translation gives CASSLPDTQVQFF.

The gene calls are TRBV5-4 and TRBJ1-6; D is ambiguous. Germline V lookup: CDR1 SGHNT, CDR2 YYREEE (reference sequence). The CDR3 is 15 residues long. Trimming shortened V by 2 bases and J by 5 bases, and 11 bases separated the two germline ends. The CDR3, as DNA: TGTGCCAGCAGCTTCAGCTCGTGGAATAATTCACCCCTCCACTTT. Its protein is CASSFSSWNNSPLHF.

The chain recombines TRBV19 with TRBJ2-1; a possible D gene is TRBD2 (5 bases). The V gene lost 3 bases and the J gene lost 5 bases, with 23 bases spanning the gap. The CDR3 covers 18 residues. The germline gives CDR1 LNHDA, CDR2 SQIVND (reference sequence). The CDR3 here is CASSMDFQSFRLNNEQFF. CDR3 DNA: TGTGCCAGTAGTATGGACTTCCAGAGTTTCCGCCTAAACAATGAGCAGTTCTTC.

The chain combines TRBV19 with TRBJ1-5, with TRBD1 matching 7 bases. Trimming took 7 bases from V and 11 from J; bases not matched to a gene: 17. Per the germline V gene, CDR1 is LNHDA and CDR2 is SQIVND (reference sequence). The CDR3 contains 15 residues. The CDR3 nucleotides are TGTGCCAGTAACTCCAGGGGGAGCCCGCAATCAGCCCAGCATTTT. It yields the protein CASNSRGSPQSAQHF.

The CDR3, as DNA: TGTGCCAGCAGCTTAGCGCACACAGGTAATCAGCCCCAGCATTTT. Translation gives CASSLAHTGNQPQHF. J is TRBJ1-5 and V is TRBV11-3; TRBD1 is a possible D gene (5 bases). V was pared by 1 base and J by 4 bases, with 11 bases between. This CDR3 contains 15 residues. Germline CDR1 is SGHNT and CDR2 is YENEEA. The variable domain in full, with the rest retrieved from reference TRBV11-3 and TRBJ1-5, is EAGVVQSPRYKIIEKKQPVAFWCNPISGHNTLYWYLQNLGQGPELLIRYENEEAVDDSQLPKDRFSAERLKGVDSTLKIQPAELGDSAVYLCASSLAHTGNQPQHFGDGTRLSIL.

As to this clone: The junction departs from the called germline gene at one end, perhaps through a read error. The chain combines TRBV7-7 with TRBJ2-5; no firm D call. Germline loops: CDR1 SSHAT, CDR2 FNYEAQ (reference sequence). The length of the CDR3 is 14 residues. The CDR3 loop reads CASSLDLSEETQYF. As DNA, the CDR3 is TGTGCTAGCAGCTTAGACCTTTCCGAAGAGACCCAGTACTTC.

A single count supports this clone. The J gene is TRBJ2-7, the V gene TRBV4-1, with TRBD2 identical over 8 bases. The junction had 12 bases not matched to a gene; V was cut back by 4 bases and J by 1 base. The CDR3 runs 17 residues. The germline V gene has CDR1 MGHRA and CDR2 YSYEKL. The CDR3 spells CASSLAITSGLSYEQYF. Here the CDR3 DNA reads TGCGCCAGCAGCCTGGCAATAACTAGCGGACTATCCTACGAGCAGTACTTC.

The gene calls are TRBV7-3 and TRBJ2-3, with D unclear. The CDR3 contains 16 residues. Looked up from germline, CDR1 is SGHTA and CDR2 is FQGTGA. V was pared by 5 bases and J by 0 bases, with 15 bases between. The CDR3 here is CASSLGLKTSTDTQYF. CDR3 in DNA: TGTGCCAGCAGCCTCGGCTTAAAGACTAGCACAGATACGCAGTATTTT.

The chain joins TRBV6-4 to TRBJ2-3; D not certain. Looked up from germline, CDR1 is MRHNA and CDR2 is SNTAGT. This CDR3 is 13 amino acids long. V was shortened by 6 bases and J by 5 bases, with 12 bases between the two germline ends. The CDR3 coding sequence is TGTGCCAGCAGCGGCGGCCTTGGAGATACGCAGTATTTT. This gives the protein CASSGGLGDTQYF.

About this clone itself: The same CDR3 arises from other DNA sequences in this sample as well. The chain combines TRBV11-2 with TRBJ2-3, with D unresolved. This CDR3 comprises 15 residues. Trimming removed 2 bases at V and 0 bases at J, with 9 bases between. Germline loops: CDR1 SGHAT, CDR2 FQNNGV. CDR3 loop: CASSLNGQSTDTQYF. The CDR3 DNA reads TGTGCCAGCAGCTTAAACGGCCAAAGCACAGATACGCAGTATTTT.

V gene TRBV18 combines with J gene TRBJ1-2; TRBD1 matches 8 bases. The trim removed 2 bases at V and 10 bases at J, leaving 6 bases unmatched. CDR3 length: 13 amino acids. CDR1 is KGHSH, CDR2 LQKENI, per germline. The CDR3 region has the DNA TGTGCCAGCTCACCAAATCGGGACAGGCTCTACACCTTC. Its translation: CASSPNRDRLYTF. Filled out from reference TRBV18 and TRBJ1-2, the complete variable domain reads NAGVMQNPRHLVRRRGQEARLRCSPMKGHSHVYWYRQLPEEGLKFMVYLQKENIIDESGMPKERFSAEFPKEGPSILRIQQVVRGDSAAYFCASSPNRDRLYTFGSGTRLTVV.

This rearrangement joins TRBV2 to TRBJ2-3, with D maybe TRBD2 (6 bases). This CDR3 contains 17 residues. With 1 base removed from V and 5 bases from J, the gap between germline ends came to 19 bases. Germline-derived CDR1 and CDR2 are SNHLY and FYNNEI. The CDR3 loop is CASSEVLRGVGGDTQYF. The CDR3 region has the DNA TGTGCCAGCAGTGAAGTACTGCGCGGAGTGGGGGGAGATACGCAGTATTTT. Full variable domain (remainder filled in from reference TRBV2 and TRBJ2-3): EPEVTQTPSHQVTQMGQEVILRCVPISNHLYFYWYRQILGQKVEFLVSFYNNEISEKSEIFDDQFSVERPDGSNFTLKIRSTKLEDSAMYFCASSEVLRGVGGDTQYFGPGTRLTVL.

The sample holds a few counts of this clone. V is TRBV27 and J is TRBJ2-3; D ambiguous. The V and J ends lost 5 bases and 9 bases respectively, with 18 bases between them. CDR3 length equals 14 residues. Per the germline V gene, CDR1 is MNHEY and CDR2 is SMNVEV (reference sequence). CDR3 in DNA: TGTGCCAGCAGTCCCCCCGGGCCCCGTGAGACGCAGTATTTT. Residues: CASSPPGPRETQYF.